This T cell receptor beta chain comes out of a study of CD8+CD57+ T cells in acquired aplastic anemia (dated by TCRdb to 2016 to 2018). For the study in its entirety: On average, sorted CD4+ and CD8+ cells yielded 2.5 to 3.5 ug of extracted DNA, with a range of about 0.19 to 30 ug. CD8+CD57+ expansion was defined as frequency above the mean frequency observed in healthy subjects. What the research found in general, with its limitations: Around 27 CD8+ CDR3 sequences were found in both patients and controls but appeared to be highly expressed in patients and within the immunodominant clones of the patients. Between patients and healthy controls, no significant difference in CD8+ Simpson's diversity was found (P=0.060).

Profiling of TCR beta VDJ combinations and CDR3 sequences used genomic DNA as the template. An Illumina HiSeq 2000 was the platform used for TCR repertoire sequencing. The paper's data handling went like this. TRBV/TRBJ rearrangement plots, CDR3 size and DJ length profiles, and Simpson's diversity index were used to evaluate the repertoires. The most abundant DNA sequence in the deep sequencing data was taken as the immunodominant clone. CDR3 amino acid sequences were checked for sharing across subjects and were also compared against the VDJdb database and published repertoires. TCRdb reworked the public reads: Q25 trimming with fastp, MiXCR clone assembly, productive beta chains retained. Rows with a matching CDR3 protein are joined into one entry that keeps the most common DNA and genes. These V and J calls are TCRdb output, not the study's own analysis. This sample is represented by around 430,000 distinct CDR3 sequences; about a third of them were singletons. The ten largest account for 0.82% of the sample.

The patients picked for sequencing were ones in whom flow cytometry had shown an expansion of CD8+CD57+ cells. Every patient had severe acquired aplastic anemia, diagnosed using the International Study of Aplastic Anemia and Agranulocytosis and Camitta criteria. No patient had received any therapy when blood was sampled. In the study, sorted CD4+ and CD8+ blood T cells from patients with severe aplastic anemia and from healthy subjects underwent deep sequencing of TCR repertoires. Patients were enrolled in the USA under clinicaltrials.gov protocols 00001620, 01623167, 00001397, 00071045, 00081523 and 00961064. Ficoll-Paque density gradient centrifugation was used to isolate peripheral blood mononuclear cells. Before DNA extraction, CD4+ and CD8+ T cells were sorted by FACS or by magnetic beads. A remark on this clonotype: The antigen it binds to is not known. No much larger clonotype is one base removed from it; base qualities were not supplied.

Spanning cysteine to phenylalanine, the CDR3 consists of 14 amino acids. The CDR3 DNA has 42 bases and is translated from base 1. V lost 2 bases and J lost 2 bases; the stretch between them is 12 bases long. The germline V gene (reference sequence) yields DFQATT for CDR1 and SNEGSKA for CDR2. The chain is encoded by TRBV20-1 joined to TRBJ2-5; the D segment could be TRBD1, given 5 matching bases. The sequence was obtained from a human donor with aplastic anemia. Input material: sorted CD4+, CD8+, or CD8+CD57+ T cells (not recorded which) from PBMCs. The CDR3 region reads CSARNGRDQETQYF. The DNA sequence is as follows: TGCAGTGCTAGAAACGGCAGGGATCAAGAGACCCAGTACTTC.